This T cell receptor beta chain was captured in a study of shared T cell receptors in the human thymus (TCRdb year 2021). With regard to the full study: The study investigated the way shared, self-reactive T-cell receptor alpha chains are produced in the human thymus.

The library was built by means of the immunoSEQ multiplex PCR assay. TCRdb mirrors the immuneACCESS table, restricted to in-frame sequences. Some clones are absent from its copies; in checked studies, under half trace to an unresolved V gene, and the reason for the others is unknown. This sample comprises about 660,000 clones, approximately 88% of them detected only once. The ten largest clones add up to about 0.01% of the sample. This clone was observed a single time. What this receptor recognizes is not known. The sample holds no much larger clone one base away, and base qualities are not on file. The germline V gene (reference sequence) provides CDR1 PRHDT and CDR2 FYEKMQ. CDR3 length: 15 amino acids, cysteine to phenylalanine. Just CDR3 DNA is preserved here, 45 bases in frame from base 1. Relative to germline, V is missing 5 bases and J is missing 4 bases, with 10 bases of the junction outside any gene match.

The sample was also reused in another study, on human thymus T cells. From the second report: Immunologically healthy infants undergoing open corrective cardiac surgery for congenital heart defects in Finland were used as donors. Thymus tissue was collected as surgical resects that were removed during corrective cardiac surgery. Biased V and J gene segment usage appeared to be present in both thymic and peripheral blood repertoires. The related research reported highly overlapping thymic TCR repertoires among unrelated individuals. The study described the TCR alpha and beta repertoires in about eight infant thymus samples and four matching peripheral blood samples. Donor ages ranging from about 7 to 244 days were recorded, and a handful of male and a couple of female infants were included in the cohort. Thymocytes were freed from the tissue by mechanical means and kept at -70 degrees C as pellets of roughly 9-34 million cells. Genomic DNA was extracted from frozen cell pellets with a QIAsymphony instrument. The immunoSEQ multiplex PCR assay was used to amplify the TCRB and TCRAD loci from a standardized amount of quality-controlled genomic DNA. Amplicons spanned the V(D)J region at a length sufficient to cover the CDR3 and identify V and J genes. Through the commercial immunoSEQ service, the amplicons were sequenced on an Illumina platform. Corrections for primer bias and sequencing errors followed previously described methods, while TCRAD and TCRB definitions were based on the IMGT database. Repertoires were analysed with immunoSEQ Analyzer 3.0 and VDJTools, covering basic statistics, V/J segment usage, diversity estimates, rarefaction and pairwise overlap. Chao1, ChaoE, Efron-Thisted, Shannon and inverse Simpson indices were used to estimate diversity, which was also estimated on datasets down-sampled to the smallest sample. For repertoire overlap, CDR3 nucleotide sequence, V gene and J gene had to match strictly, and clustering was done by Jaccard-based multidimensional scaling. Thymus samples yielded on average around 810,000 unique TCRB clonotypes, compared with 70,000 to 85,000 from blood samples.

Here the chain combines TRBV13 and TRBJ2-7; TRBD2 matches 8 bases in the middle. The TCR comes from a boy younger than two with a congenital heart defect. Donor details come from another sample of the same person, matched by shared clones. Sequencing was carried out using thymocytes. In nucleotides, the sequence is TGTGCCAGCAGCGAATTAGCGGGAAGATTGTACGAGCAGTACTTC. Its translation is CASSELAGRLYEQYF.